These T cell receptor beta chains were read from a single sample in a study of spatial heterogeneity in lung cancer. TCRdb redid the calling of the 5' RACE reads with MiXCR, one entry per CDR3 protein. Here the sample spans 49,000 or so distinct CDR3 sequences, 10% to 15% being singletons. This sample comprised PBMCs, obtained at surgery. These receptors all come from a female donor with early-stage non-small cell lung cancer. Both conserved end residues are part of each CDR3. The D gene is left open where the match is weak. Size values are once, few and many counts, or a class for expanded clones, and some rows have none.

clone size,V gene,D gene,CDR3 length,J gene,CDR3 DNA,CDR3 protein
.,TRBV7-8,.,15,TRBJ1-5,TGTGCCAGCAGCTTAGCAGGGGGGGGCAATCAGCCCCAGCATTTT,CASSLAGGGNQPQHF
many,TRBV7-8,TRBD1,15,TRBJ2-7,TGTGCCAGCAGCGAATCGGGACAGGTCGGTTTGGAGCAGTACTTC,CASSESGQVGLEQYF
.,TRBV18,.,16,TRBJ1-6,TGTGCCAGCTCACCGTCTATTACCTGGGACAATTCACCCCTCCACTTT,CASSPSITWDNSPLHF
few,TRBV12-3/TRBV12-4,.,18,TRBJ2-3,TGTGCCAGCAGAACGGCCATGGGGGGGCGCGAGGGAACAGATACGCAGTATTTT,CASRTAMGGREGTDTQYF
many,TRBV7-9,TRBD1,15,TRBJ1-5,TGTGCCAGCAGCATGACAGGGGGTAGCAATCAGCCCCAGCATTTT,CASSMTGGSNQPQHF
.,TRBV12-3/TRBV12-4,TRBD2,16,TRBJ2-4,TGTGCCAGCAGTTTAGACGGGGGGGCGATCGAAAACATTCAGTACTTC,CASSLDGGAIENIQYF
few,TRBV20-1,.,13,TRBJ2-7,TGCAGTGGGACCGGGATGAGCTCCTACGAGCAGTACTTC,CSGTGMSSYEQYF
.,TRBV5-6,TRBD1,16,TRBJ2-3,TGTGCCAGCAGCCCCGGACAGGGGGGTCCGGGAGATACGCAGTATTTT,CASSPGQGGPGDTQYF
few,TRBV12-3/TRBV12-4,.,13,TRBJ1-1,TGTGCCAGCGGGGGACGGACGAACACTGAAGCTTTCTTT,CASGGRTNTEAFF
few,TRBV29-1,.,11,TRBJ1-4,TGCAGCGTTGAAGATCAAGAAAAACTGTTTTTT,CSVEDQEKLFF
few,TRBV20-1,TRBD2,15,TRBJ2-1,TGCAGTGCTAGAGATGGGGCGGGGGGGCCCAGGGAGCAGTTCTTC,CSARDGAGGPREQFF
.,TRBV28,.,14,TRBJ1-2,TGTGCCAGCAGTTTAGAGCACAGTGGCTATGGCTACACCTTC,CASSLEHSGYGYTF
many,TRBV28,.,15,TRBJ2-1,TGTGCCAGCAGTGGGGTCTCGCCCTCCTACAATGAGCAGTTCTTC,CASSGVSPSYNEQFF
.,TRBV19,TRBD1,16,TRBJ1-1,TGTGCCAGTAGTATAGACCCGGGAGGGGGCCGGACTGAAGCTTTCTTT,CASSIDPGGGRTEAFF
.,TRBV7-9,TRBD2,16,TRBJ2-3,TGTGCCAGCAGTAGACGACTAGCGGGTCCTGGGACGTCGCAGTATTTT,CASSRRLAGPGTSQYF
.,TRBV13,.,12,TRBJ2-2,TGTGCCAGCAGCCCGCGATACGGGGAGCTGTTTTTT,CASSPRYGELFF
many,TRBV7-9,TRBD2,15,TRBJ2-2,TGTGCCAGCAGCTTGGGACTAGCGGGTACCGGGGAGCTGTTTTTT,CASSLGLAGTGELFF
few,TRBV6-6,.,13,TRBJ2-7,TGTGCCAGCACGGGCAGGGTGGCCTACGAGCAGTACTTC,CASTGRVAYEQYF
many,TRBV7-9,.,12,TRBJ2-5,TGTGCCAGCAGCTTCGAGGGAGAGACCCAGTACTTC,CASSFEGETQYF
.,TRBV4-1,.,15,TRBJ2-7,TGCGCCAGCAGCCAAGATCTGAGGAGCTCCTACGAGCAGTACTTC,CASSQDLRSSYEQYF
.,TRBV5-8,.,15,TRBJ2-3,TGTGCCAGCAGCTTTTTAGGGTCAATTCAAGATACGCAGTATTTT,CASSFLGSIQDTQYF
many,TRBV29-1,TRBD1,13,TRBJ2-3,TGCAGCGTTCGGACAGGGGGACCAGATACGCAGTATTTT,CSVRTGGPDTQYF
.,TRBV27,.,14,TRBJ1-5,TGTGCCAGCAGCCCGTCGGGCCCTGATCAGCCCCAGCATTTT,CASSPSGPDQPQHF
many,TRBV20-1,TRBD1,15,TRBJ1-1,TGCAGTGCTAGAGATTGGGAGGGGGCGCGTACTGAAGCTTTCTTT,CSARDWEGARTEAFF
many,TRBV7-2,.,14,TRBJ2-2,TGTGCCAGCAGCTTAGTAAAAGTGACCGGGGAGCTGTTTTTT,CASSLVKVTGELFF
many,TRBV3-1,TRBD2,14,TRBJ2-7,TGTGCCAGCAGCCCGAGCGGGGGGCGGAACGAGCAGTACTTC,CASSPSGGRNEQYF
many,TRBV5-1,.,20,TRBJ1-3,TGCGCCAGCAGCCTCGATCCCGGGTCCACCGGTTGGTTGGCGGGAAACACCATATATTTT,CASSLDPGSTGWLAGNTIYF
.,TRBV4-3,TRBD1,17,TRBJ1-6,TGCGCCAGCAGCCATTTCCGTGGACAGGGGGATAATTCACCCCTCCACTTT,CASSHFRGQGDNSPLHF
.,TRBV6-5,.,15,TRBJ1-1,TGTGCCAGCACTTACTCCTGGACAGAGAACACTGAAGCTTTCTTT,CASTYSWTENTEAFF
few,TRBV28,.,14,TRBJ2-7,TGTGCCAGCAGTTTATCGGCAGCATTATACGAGCAGTACTTC,CASSLSAALYEQYF
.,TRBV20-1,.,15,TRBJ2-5,TGCAGTGCTAGAGTCATAGCCCTGTCGGGAGAGACCCAGTACTTC,CSARVIALSGETQYF
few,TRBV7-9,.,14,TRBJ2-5,TGTGCCAGCAGCTTTGTTGGTCTAGGAGAGACCCAGTACTTC,CASSFVGLGETQYF
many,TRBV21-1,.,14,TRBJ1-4,TGTGCCAGCACCCACAGGGAGGCTAATGAAAAACTGTTTTTT,CASTHREANEKLFF
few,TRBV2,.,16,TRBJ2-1,TGTGCCAGCAGTGAAATGGCAGGGGGGTACTACAATGAGCAGTTCTTC,CASSEMAGGYYNEQFF
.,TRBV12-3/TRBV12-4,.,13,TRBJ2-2,TGTGCCAGCGGAATAGGGCACACCGGGGAGCTGTTTTTT,CASGIGHTGELFF
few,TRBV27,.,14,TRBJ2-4,TGTGCCAGCAGTTACGGGACGGCCAAAAACATTCAGTACTTC,CASSYGTAKNIQYF
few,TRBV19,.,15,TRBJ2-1,TGTGCCAGTAGTAGGCAAGGACAGCTATACAATGAGCAGTTCTTC,CASSRQGQLYNEQFF
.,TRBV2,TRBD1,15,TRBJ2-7,TGTGCCAGCAGCACCGGGACAGGGCGCCCCTACGAGCAGTACTTC,CASSTGTGRPYEQYF
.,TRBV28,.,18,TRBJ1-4,TGTGCCAGCAGCCGCCCGCGGACAGAAAAAGCAACTAATGAAAAACTGTTTTTT,CASSRPRTEKATNEKLFF
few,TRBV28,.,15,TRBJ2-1,TGTGCCAGCACCCCCGGCGGGACTTCGTACAATGAGCAGTTCTTC,CASTPGGTSYNEQFF
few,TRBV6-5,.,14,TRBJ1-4,TGTGCCAGCAGTCCAACAGGAGGGAGGGAAAAACTGTTTTTT,CASSPTGGREKLFF
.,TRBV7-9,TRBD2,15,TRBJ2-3,TGTGCCAGCACCCTACTAGCGGGGGGACAAAATACGCAGTATTTT,CASTLLAGGQNTQYF
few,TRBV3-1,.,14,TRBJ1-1,TGTGCCAGCAGCCCCTTTTCTCTTGGCGGGAGAGCTTTCTTT,CASSPFSLGGRAFF
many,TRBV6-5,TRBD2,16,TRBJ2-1,TGTGCCAGCAGTTCCCGGGGGGTAGCGGGGGACAATGAGCAGTTCTTC,CASSSRGVAGDNEQFF
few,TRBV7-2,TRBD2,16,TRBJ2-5,TGTGCCAGCAGCTTCGGATTAGCGGGGGGGCAAGAGACCCAGTACTTC,CASSFGLAGGQETQYF
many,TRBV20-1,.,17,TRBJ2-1,TGCAGTGCTAGGGGGTCGGACAGAGGAAAGGTAGTGAATGAGCAGTTCTTC,CSARGSDRGKVVNEQFF
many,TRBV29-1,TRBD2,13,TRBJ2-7,TGCAGGGTTCTAGCGGGGACCTCCTACGAGCAGTACTTC,CRVLAGTSYEQYF
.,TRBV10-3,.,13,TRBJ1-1,TGTGCCATCCAGCACTCCACGGGGACTGAAGCTTTCTTT,CAIQHSTGTEAFF
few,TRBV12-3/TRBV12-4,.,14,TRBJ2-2,TGTGCCAGCATAACTACTGCGAACACCGGGGAGCTGTTTTTT,CASITTANTGELFF
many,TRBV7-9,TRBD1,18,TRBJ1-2,TGTGCCAGCAGTTCAGGACAGGGGCCTCCTGCAGCTAACTATGGCTACACCTTC,CASSSGQGPPAANYGYTF
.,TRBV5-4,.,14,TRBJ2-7,TGTGCCAGCAGCCCAACAGGGGGGGCCTACGAGCAGTACTTC,CASSPTGGAYEQYF
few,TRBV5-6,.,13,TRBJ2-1,TGTGCCAGCAGCTCCGGGACAATCGTTGAGCAGTTCTTC,CASSSGTIVEQFF
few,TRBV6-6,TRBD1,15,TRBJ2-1,TGTGCCAGCAGCTATTACGGACAGGGCAGGAATGAGCAGTTCTTC,CASSYYGQGRNEQFF
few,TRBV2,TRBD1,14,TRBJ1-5,TGTGCCAGCAGGCAGGGGGATGGCAATCAGCCCCAGCATTTT,CASRQGDGNQPQHF
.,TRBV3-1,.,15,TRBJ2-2,TGTGCCAGCAGCCATCTAGATCCCCCCGCCGGGGAGCTGTTTTTT,CASSHLDPPAGELFF
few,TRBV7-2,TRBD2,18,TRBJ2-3,TGTGCCAGCAGCTCTAAACCCCTAGCGGGGCGACCCACAGATACGCAGTATTTT,CASSSKPLAGRPTDTQYF
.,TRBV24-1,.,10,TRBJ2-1,TGTGCCACCAGTGACTGGGGCGCAACATTC,CATSDWGATF